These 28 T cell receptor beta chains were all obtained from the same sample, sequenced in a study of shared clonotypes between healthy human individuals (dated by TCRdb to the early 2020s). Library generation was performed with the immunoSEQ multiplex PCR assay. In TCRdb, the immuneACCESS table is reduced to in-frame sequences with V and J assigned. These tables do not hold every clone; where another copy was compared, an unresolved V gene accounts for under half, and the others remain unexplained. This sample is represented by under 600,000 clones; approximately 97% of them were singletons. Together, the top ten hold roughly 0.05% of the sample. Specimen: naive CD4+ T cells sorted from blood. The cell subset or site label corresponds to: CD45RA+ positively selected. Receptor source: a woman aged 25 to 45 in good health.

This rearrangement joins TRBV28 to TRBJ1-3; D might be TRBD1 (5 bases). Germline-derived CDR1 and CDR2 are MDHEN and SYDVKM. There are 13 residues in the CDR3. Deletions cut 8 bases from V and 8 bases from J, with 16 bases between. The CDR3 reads CASENGGIDTIYF. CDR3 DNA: TGTGCCAGCGAAAACGGGGGGATTGACACCATATATTTT.

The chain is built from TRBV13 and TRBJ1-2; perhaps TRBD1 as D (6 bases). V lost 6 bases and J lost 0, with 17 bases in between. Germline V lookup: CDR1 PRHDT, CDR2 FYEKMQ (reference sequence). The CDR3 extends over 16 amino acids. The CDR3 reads CASSYTGTPTNYGYTF. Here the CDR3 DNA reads TGTGCCAGCAGTTACACCGGGACACCTACTAACTATGGCTACACCTTC.

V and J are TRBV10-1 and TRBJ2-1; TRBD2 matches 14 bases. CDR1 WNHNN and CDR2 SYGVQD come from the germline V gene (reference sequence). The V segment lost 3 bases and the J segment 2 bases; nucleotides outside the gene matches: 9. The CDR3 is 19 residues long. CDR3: CASSDPPGLAGDPYNEQFF. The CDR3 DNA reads TGCGCCAGCAGTGATCCCCCGGGACTAGCGGGAGACCCCTACAATGAGCAGTTCTTC.

As DNA, the CDR3 is TGTGCCAGCAGCTTATTTGGGCGGGGAAACACCGGGGAGCTGTTTTTT. It codes for CASSLFGRGNTGELFF. This chain uses TRBV11-2 with TRBJ2-2, with a possible D match to TRBD2 (6 bases). Trimming cost V 2 bases and J 2 bases, with 12 bases left between them. The CDR3 runs 16 residues. Germline V gene lookup returns CDR1 SGHAT and CDR2 FQNNGV.

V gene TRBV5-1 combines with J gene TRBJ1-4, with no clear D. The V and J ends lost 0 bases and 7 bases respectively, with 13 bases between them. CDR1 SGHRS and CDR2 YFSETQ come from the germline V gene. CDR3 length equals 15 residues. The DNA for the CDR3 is TGCGCCAGCAGCTTGGAACCCGGGCTTGGTGAAAAACTGTTTTTT. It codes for CASSLEPGLGEKLFF.

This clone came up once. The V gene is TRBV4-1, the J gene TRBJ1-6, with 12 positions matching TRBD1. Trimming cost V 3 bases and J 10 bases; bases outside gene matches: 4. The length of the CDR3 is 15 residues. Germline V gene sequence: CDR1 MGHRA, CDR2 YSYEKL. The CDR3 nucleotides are TGCGCCAGCAGCCATCCCGGGACAGGGGGCTCACCCCTCCACTTT. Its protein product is CASSHPGTGGSPLHF.

The CDR3 here is CASSYSPGMNTEAFF. In nucleotides, the CDR3 is TGCGCCAGCAGCTACTCTCCGGGAATGAACACTGAAGCTTTCTTT. J is TRBJ1-1 and V is TRBV5-1, with D unclear. The germline V gene has CDR1 SGHRS and CDR2 YFSETQ. The CDR3 loop spans 15 amino acids. V lost 3 bases, J lost 0 bases, and 12 bases lay in between.

CDR3 coding DNA: TGCGCCAGCAGCTTGGGGACAGAGGCCTATGGCTACACCTTC. Its protein product is CASSLGTEAYGYTF. This rearrangement joins TRBV5-1 to TRBJ1-2; weak D call: TRBD1 (6 bases). Per the germline V gene, CDR1 is SGHRS and CDR2 is YFSETQ. The CDR3 is 14 residues long. V lost 0 bases and J 4 bases, leaving 10 bases between the germline ends.

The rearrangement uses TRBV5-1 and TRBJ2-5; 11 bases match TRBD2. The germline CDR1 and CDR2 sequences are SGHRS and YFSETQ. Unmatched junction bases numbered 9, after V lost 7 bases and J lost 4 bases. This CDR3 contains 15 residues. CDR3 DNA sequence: TGCGCCAGCGGGACCGGGACTAGCGGCGGAGAGACCCAGTACTTC. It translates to CASGTGTSGGETQYF.

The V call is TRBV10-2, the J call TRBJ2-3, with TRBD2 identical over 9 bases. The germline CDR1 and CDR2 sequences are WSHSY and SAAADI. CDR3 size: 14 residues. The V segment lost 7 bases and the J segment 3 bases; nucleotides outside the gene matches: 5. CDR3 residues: CASTDLAGTDTQYF. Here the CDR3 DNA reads TGCGCCAGCACTGACCTAGCGGGAACAGATACGCAGTATTTT.

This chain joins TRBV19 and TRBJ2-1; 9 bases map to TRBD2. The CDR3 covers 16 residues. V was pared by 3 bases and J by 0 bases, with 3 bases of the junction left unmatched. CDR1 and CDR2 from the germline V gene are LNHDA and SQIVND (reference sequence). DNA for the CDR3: TGTGCCAGTAGTATTGATAGCGGGAGCTCCTACAATGAGCAGTTCTTC. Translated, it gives CASSIDSGSSYNEQFF.

CDR3 bases: TGTGCCAGCACAAGTCACAGGGGGATCAGTCTCTCTGGAAACACCATATATTTT. Translated: CASTSHRGISLSGNTIYF. The chain links TRBV7-8 to TRBJ1-3; 8 bases map to TRBD1. V shed 7 bases and J 0 bases; nucleotides not matched to a gene: 14. The CDR3 has 18 amino acids. Germline V CDR1 and CDR2: SGHVS, FQNEAQ.

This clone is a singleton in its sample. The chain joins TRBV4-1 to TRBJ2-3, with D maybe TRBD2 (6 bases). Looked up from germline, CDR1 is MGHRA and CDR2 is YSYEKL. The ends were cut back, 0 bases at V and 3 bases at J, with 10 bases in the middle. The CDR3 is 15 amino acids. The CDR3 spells CASSQDGGRTDTQYF. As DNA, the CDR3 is TGCGCCAGCAGCCAAGATGGGGGGAGAACAGATACGCAGTATTTT.

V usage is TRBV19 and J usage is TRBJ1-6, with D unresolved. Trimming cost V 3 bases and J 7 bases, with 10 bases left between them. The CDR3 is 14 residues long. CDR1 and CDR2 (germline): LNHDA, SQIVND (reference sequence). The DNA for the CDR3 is TGTGCCAGTAGTATCGCCGAACTAAATTCACCCCTCCACTTT. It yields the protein CASSIAELNSPLHF.

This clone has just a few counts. In nucleotides, the CDR3 is TGTGCCAGTAGTATTTCACAGCACTACGAGCAGTACTTC. Its translation is CASSISQHYEQYF. The V call is TRBV19, the J call TRBJ2-7; D is uncertain. CDR3 length: 13 amino acids. Trimming left V 3 bases short and J 3 bases short, with 9 bases between. Germline CDR1 is LNHDA and CDR2 is SQIVND (reference sequence). The complete variable domain, with remaining parts taken from reference TRBV19 and TRBJ2-7, reads DGGITQSPKYLFRKEGQNVTLSCEQNLNHDAMYWYRQDPGQGLRLIYYSQIVNDFQKGDIAEGYSVSREKKESFPLTVTSAQKNPTAFYLCASSISQHYEQYFGPGTRLTVT.

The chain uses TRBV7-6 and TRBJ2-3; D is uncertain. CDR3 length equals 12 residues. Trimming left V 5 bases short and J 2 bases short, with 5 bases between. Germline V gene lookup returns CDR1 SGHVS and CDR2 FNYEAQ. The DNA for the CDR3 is TGTGCCAGCAGCCCCTACACAGATACGCAGTATTTT. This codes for CASSPYTDTQYF.

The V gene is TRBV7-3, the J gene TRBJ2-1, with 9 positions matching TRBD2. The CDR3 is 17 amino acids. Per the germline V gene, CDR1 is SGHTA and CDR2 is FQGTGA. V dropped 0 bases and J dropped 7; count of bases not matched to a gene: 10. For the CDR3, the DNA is TGTGCCAGCAGCTTAACGCCTTTAGGCGGGAGGGGGAATGAGCAGTTCTTC. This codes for CASSLTPLGGRGNEQFF.

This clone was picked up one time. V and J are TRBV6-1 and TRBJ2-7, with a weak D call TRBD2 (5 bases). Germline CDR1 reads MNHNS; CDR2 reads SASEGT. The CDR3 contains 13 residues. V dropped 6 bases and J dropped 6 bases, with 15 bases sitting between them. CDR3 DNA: TGTGCCAGCAGGCTTGGGGTAGGGAGCGAGCAGTACTTC. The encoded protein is CASRLGVGSEQYF.

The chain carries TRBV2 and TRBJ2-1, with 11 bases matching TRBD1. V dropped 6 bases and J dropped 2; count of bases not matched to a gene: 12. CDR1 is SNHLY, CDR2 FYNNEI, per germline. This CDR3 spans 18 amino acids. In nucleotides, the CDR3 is TGTGCCAGCAGCGACCTAGCCGGGACAGGGGGGACCTACAATGAGCAGTTCTTC. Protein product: CASSDLAGTGGTYNEQFF. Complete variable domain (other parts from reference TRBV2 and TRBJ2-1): EPEVTQTPSHQVTQMGQEVILRCVPISNHLYFYWYRQILGQKVEFLVSFYNNEISEKSEIFDDQFSVERPDGSNFTLKIRSTKLEDSAMYFCASSDLAGTGGTYNEQFFGPGTRLTVL.

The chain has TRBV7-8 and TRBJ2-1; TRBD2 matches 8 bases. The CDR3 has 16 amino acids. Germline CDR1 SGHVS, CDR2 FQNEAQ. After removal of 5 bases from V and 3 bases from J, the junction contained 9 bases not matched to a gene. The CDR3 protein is CASSAAGTRFYNEQFF. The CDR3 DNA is TGTGCCAGCAGCGCCGCCGGGACTAGGTTCTACAATGAGCAGTTCTTC. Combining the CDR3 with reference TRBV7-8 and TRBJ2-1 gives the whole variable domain GAGVSQSPRYKVAKRGQDVALRCDPISGHVSLFWYQQALGQGPEFLTYFQNEAQLDKSGLPSDRFFAERPEGSVSTLKIQRTQQEDSAVYLCASSAAGTRFYNEQFFGPGTRLTVL.

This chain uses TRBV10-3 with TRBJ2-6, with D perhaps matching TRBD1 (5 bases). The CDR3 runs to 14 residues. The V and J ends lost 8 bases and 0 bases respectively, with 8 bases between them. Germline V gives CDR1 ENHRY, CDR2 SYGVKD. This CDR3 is CAILRGSGANVLTF. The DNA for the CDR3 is TGTGCCATCTTAAGGGGCTCTGGGGCCAACGTCCTGACTTTC.

The CDR3 nucleotides read TGTGCCAGCAGCTTTCGTGGACAGGGGCGAACTGAAGCTTTCTTT. Protein sequence: CASSFRGQGRTEAFF. The J gene is TRBJ1-1, the V gene TRBV7-9, with 9 bases lining up with TRBD1. The CDR3 extends over 15 amino acids. Germline V lookup: CDR1 SEHNR, CDR2 FQNEAQ (reference sequence). The V gene end was trimmed by 3 bases and the J gene end by 5 bases; junction bases not matched to a gene: 7.

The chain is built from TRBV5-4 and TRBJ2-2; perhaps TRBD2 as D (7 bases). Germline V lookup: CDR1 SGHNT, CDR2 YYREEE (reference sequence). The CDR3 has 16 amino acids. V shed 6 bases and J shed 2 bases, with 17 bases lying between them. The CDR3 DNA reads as TGTGCCAGCACCGCAGGGGCTAGCGGAAACACCGGGGAGCTGTTTTTT. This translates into CASTAGASGNTGELFF.

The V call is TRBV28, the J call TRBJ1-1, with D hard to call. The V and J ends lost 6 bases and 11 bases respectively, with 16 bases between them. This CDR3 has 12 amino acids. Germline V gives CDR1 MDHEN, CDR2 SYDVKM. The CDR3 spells CASSPGPSRAFF. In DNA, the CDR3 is TGTGCCAGCAGCCCCGGCCCCAGTCGGGCTTTCTTT.

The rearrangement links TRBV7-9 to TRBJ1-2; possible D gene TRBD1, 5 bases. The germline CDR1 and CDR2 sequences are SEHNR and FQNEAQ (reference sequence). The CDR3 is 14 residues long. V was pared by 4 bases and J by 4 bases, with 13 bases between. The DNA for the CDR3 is TGTGCCAGCAGCTGGGGTGGGGACGGCTATGGCTACACCTTC. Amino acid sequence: CASSWGGDGYGYTF. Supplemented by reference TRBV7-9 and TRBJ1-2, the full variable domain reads DTGVSQNPRHKITKRGQNVTFRCDPISEHNRLYWYRQTLGQGPEFLTYFQNEAQLEKSRLLSDRFSAERPKGSFSTLEIQRTEQGDSAMYLCASSWGGDGYGYTFGSGTRLTVV.

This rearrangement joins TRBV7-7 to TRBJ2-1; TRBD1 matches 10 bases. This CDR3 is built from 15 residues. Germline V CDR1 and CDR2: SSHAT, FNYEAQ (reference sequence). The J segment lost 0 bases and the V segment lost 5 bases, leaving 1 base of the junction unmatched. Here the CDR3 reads CASSRTGGSYNEQFF. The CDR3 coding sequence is TGTGCCAGCAGCCGGACAGGGGGCTCCTACAATGAGCAGTTCTTC.

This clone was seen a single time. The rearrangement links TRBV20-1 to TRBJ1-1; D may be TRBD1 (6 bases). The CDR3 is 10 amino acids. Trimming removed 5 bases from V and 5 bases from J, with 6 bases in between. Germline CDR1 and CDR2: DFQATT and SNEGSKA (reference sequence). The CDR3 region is CSAGQTEAFF. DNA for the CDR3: TGCAGTGCTGGACAGACTGAAGCTTTCTTT.

DNA of the CDR3: TGTGCCAGTAGGACTGACACTGAAGCTTTCTTT. This codes for CASRTDTEAFF. The genes are TRBV19 and TRBJ1-1; D gene unclear. Germline V lookup: CDR1 LNHDA, CDR2 SQIVND (reference sequence). The CDR3 extends over 11 amino acids. Trimming left V 6 bases short and J 3 bases short, with 5 bases between.